These 15 T cell receptor beta chains came from one sample sequenced in a study of shared clonotypes between healthy human individuals (dated by TCRdb to about 2020). Library preparation used the immunoSEQ multiplex PCR assay. Held by TCRdb, this immuneACCESS table contains in-frame sequences only and omits some clones. Under half of the omission traces to an unresolved V gene where checked; the cause of the rest is unknown. For this sample there are roughly 410,000 clones; around 96% appear just once. The ten largest account for 0.32% of the sample. The sample comprised memory CD8+ T cells sorted from blood. Interpreted using the paper, the cell subset or site label stands for: CD45RO+ cells pooled with CCR7-negative TemRA cells. These receptors were taken from a man in his thirties or forties in good health.

This chain uses TRBV6-1 with TRBJ1-5; TRBD1 might be the D (5 bases). Germline V gene lookup returns CDR1 MNHNS and CDR2 SASEGT. The CDR3 contains 14 residues. Trimming took off 8 bases at V and 5 bases at J, with 16 bases between the two ends. CDR3 sequence: CASSPWGWDQPQHF. DNA of the CDR3: TGTGCCAGCTCGCCCTGGGGCTGGGATCAGCCCCAGCATTTT.

The rearrangement uses TRBV27 and TRBJ2-2; perhaps TRBD2 as D (6 bases). The V end lost 3 bases, the J end lost 5 bases, and 13 bases lay between the germline ends. Per the germline V gene, CDR1 is MNHEY and CDR2 is SMNVEV (reference sequence). The CDR3 covers 15 residues. The CDR3 DNA reads as TGTGCCAGCAGTTTTGGACGGGAGAAGACCGGGGAGCTGTTTTTT. Translation: CASSFGREKTGELFF.

The V call is TRBV27, the J call TRBJ1-1; TRBD1 matches at 12 bases. The CDR3 runs 15 residues. The V gene's germline CDR1 is MNHEY and CDR2 SMNVEV (reference sequence). J lost 2 bases, V lost 3 bases, and 1 base had no gene match. The CDR3 nucleotides are TGTGCCAGCAGTTTGGGACAGGGGGCAAACACTGAAGCTTTCTTT. Amino acid sequence: CASSLGQGANTEAFF.

The genes are TRBV27 and TRBJ2-5; D might be TRBD1 (6 bases). CDR3 length: 16 residues. The V gene's germline CDR1 is MNHEY and CDR2 SMNVEV (reference sequence). The V end lost 5 bases, the J end lost 4 bases, and 20 bases lay between the germline ends. The CDR3 coding sequence is TGTGCCAGCAGTCGCGACAGAACCAAAGGGGGAGAGACCCAGTACTTC. Protein sequence: CASSRDRTKGGETQYF.

This chain links TRBV28 with TRBJ2-7, with 8 bases aligning to TRBD1. The CDR3 has 13 residues. Trimming took 6 bases from V and 5 from J; bases not matched to a gene: 6. Germline-derived CDR1 and CDR2 are MDHEN and SYDVKM. CDR3 DNA: TGTGCCAGCAGGGGGACAGGATGGGACGAGCAGTACTTC. It translates to CASRGTGWDEQYF.

V is TRBV19 and J is TRBJ2-7; D call uncertain. The CDR3 loop spans 15 amino acids. Trimming stripped 7 bases from V and 0 bases from J, with 16 bases between. In germline, CDR1 is LNHDA, CDR2 SQIVND (reference sequence). The CDR3 region is CASTAGQDPSYEQYF. CDR3 DNA sequence: TGTGCCAGTACCGCAGGTCAGGACCCCTCCTACGAGCAGTACTTC.

The V and J genes are TRBV27 and TRBJ2-5, with D hard to call. The CDR3 contains 17 residues. The V end was cut by 6 bases, the J end by 5 bases, with 25 bases between. CDR1 and CDR2 from the germline V gene are MNHEY and SMNVEV (reference sequence). CDR3 region: CASSPAEGFGIGETQYF. In nucleotides, the CDR3 is TGTGCCAGCAGCCCTGCGGAAGGTTTTGGGATCGGGGAGACCCAGTACTTC.

The chain couples TRBV5-1 to TRBJ2-2, with D possibly matching TRBD2 (5 bases). This CDR3 has 16 amino acids. From germline, CDR1 is SGHRS and CDR2 YFSETQ. Trimming cost V 5 bases and J 1 base, with 15 bases left between them. CDR3 in DNA: TGCGCCAGCAGACAAATCAGTCGGGGGAACACCGGGGAGCTGTTTTTT. Its protein product is CASRQISRGNTGELFF.

The V gene is TRBV28, the J gene TRBJ2-4; TRBD1 matches at 7 bases. With 6 bases clipped from V and 4 bases from J, the junction kept 9 bases outside the gene matches. The CDR3 is 15 residues long. Germline values: CDR1 MDHEN, CDR2 SYDVKM. CDR3 loop: CASSKTGPGKNIQYF. The CDR3 DNA is TGTGCCAGCAGCAAGACAGGGCCAGGGAAAAACATTCAGTACTTC.

This sequence joins TRBV30 and TRBJ2-7, with 7 bases matching TRBD2. The CDR3 runs to 13 residues. The germline CDR1 and CDR2 sequences are GTSNPN and SVGIG (reference sequence). V lost 2 bases to trimming and J lost 3 bases; unmatched junction nucleotides: 4. The CDR3 sequence: CAWSTPSGYEQYF. In DNA form, the CDR3 reads TGTGCCTGGAGTACGCCTAGCGGCTACGAGCAGTACTTC. Based on the CDR3 plus reference TRBV30 and TRBJ2-7, the full variable domain is SQTIHQWPATLVQPVGSPLSLECTVEGTSNPNLYWYRQAAGRGLQLLFYSVGIGQISSEVPQNLSASRPQDRQFILSSKKLLLSDSGFYLCAWSTPSGYEQYFGPGTRLTVT.

The chain has TRBV6-5 and TRBJ2-7; no clear D gene. The CDR3 runs to 15 residues. The ends were cut back, 2 bases at V and 6 bases at J, with 17 bases in the middle. Germline V gene data show CDR1 as MNHEY and CDR2 as SVGAGI. This chain's CDR3 is CASSYQDGFVVEQYF. CDR3 in DNA: TGTGCCAGCAGTTACCAGGACGGTTTTGTAGTCGAGCAGTACTTC.

This chain joins TRBV6-5 and TRBJ2-3; possibly TRBD2 for D (6 bases). Trimming removed 8 bases from V and 0 bases from J, with 12 bases in between. Germline-derived CDR1 and CDR2 are MNHEY and SVGAGI. The CDR3 runs 14 residues. CDR3 DNA sequence: TGTGCCAGCGGACCGGGACTCAGCACAGATACGCAGTATTTT. This translates into CASGPGLSTDTQYF.

The chain has TRBV12-5 and TRBJ1-2; D is ambiguous. The germline V and J ends were trimmed by 7 bases and 0 bases, with 9 bases remaining between them. The CDR3 extends over 13 amino acids. Per germline, CDR1 LGHNT and CDR2 FRNRAP. The CDR3: CASAMTANYGYTF. Written as DNA, the CDR3 is TGTGCTAGTGCCATGACGGCTAACTATGGCTACACCTTC.

The genes are TRBV4-1 and TRBJ2-2, with D possibly being TRBD2 (6 bases). V was pared by 8 bases and J by 2 bases, with 15 bases between. This CDR3 is built from 15 residues. Looked up from germline, CDR1 is MGHRA and CDR2 is YSYEKL. The CDR3 loop reads CASGGNTKNTGELFF. CDR3 bases: TGCGCCAGCGGGGGGAACACAAAAAACACCGGGGAGCTGTTTTTT.

The chain combines TRBV6-5 with TRBJ1-4; D unresolved. The germline V gene encodes CDR1 MNHEY and CDR2 SVGAGI. The CDR3 runs to 12 residues. Between the trimmed V and J ends, which lost 8 bases and 10 bases, there was a span of 14 bases. The CDR3 loop reads CASPAGAGKLFF. CDR3 DNA: TGTGCCAGCCCCGCGGGCGCGGGAAAACTGTTTTTT.